The 5 T cell receptor beta chains given below trace back to one sample, sequenced in a study of a mutant IDH1 vaccine in newly diagnosed glioma. These TCRs are of unknown antigen specificity. Time point of the sample: week 47, end of study. Alongside topical imiquimod, each dose of vaccine comprised 300 ug of mutant IDH1 20-mer peptide. Sequencing was performed with immunoSEQ multiplex PCR; in TCRdb, only in-frame clones are kept and a portion is missing. Among about 34,000 clones listed, roughly 89% were seen once. The source material was PBMCs, sampled from a glioma patient whose treatment included an IDH1 peptide vaccine. All receptors come from a woman aged 30 to 39 with glioma.

The rearrangement links TRBV9 to TRBJ2-2; D gene unclear. Germline loops: CDR1 SGDLS, CDR2 YYNGEE. This CDR3 is 12 amino acids long. V lost 6 bases to trimming and J lost 8 bases, with 11 bases between them. The CDR3, as DNA: TGTGCCAGCACCATCCGTGAGGGGGAGCTGTTTTTT. Translated: CASTIREGELFF.

This chain links TRBV2 with TRBJ2-3, with 8 bases identical to TRBD2. Germline V gene data show CDR1 as SNHLY and CDR2 as FYNNEI. There are 14 residues in the CDR3. V trimming: 4 bases; J trimming: 2 bases; junction bases outside the gene matches: 2. CDR3 protein: CASSVSGVTDTQYF. CDR3 DNA: TGTGCCAGCAGTGTTAGCGGGGTCACAGATACGCAGTATTTT.

V is TRBV5-5 and J is TRBJ1-2; D gene uncertain. The ends were cut back, 7 bases at V and 1 base at J, with 8 bases in the middle. The CDR3 is 12 residues long. The germline gives CDR1 SGHKS, CDR2 YYEKEE (reference sequence). CDR3 region: CASGDRNYGYTF. As DNA, the CDR3 is TGTGCCAGCGGGGATCGTAACTATGGCTACACCTTC. Together with reference TRBV5-5 and TRBJ1-2, the CDR3 gives the full variable domain: DAGVTQSPTHLIKTRGQQVTLRCSPISGHKSVSWYQQVLGQGPQFIFQYYEKEERGRGNFPDRFSARQFPNYSSELNVNALLLGDSALYLCASGDRNYGYTFGSGTRLTVV.

The chain couples TRBV2 to TRBJ2-5, with D hard to call. The CDR3 length is 13 residues. The V end was cut by 5 bases, the J end by 3 bases, with 10 bases between. The V gene's germline CDR1 is SNHLY and CDR2 FYNNEI. CDR3 protein: CASSIRVEETQYF. DNA for the CDR3: TGTGCCAGCAGTATCCGTGTCGAAGAGACCCAGTACTTC.

This clone was recorded only once. The rearrangement uses TRBV7-9 and TRBJ2-3, with D maybe TRBD2 (7 bases). CDR3 length: 17 amino acids. The V and J ends lost 4 bases and 3 bases respectively, with 20 bases between them. In germline, CDR1 is SEHNR, CDR2 FQNEAQ (reference sequence). The CDR3 is CASSSFEKGGWTDTQYF. The CDR3 DNA follows: TGTGCCAGCAGCTCCTTCGAGAAGGGGGGGTGGACAGATACGCAGTATTTT.